The present T cell receptor (beta chain) was sequenced within a study of graft-versus-host responses after intestinal transplantation. At the level of the study: Every transplant recipient was induced with anti-thymocyte globulin, then maintained on tacrolimus and steroids for two to four years.

Germline CDR1 and CDR2: SGHRS and YFSETQ. The CDR3 consists of 11 residues. Overall study results and limits: The recipient marrow held GvH clones, and some of them showed up first in ileum or blood. Where graft-donor T cell macrochimerism was present, patients had high graft-versus-host to host-versus-graft clonal ratios in allografts. Levels of circulating GvH clones at their peak were associated with early post-transplant HvG declines.

This table comes from immunoSEQ multiplex PCR, and its TCRdb copy is limited to in-frame clones, with some not included. The sample lists tens of thousands of clones; about 90% were seen once. This clone was recorded a few times. What it recognizes is unknown. This sequence was found in a human patient who received an intestinal transplant, so some T cells may come from the graft donor. The genes are TRBV5-1 and TRBJ2-4; TRBD1 is a possible D gene (5 bases). Source: PBMCs, taken 26 days after transplant. CDR3 bases: TGCGCAGGGGTGGGCAAAAACATTCAGTACTTC. As protein: CAGVGKNIQYF.